This TCR beta chain was captured in a study of blood T cell repertoires in COVID-19. This clone was seen a single time. Original analysis: Reference gene primer amplification in the assay estimated nucleated cell counts. Some clones are missing from TCRdb's copy, which holds only in-frame ones; the method was immunoSEQ multiplex PCR. D and trimming were read from the DNA, whereas the V and J calls and clone size are those reported in that table. The repertoire holds around 110,000 clones, with about 89% as singletons. The material sequenced was peripheral blood. This receptor was obtained from a man aged 40-49 years with acute or convalescent COVID-19.

The DNA of the CDR3 is TGCAGTGCTAGTCCCGGCGGCACTGAAGCTTTCTTT. Protein: CSASPGGTEAFF. The chain uses TRBV20-1 and TRBJ1-1; D gene unclear. The CDR3 loop spans 12 amino acids. V shed 3 bases and J shed 4 bases, with 9 bases lying between them. CDR1 is DFQATT, CDR2 SNEGSKA, per germline (reference sequence).